The rows below give T cell receptor beta chains drawn from one sample of a study of blood T cell repertoires in COVID-19. Using immunoSEQ multiplex PCR, the repertoire was profiled, and TCRdb retains in-frame clones only, with some absent. The repertoire has approximately 150,000 clones, roughly 90% of them found once; the top ten carry 1.5% to 2%. The sample taken for sequencing was peripheral blood. The receptors stem from a woman aged 50 to 65 with acute or convalescent COVID-19. CDR3s include the opening cysteine and the closing phenylalanine or tryptophan. D genes are given only for firm matches. The size entry is marked missing in some rows and otherwise reads once, few, many or a size class.

cdr3_aa cdr3_nt v_call d_call clone_size j_call
CASTVSGTDRDTIYF TGTGCCAGTACTGTATCCGGGACTGACAGGGACACCATATATTTT TRBV19 TRBD1 NA TRBJ1-3
CASSQRTGNMNTIYF TGCGCCAGCAGCCAACGGACAGGGAATATGAACACCATATATTTT TRBV4-3 TRBD1 NA TRBJ1-3
CASSSGGLFSGNTIYF TGTGCCAGCAGCTCCGGGGGTCTATTCTCTGGAAACACCATATATTTT TRBV7-2 NA NA TRBJ1-3
CASTPGLAYSNEQFF TGTGCCAGCACCCCGGGACTAGCGTATAGCAATGAGCAGTTCTTC TRBV7-2 TRBD2 NA TRBJ2-1
CSASSGTNEKLFF TGCAGTGCTAGTTCGGGGACTAATGAAAAACTGTTTTTT TRBV20-1 NA NA TRBJ1-4
CASSIFSRSPGNTIYF TGTGCCAGTAGTATTTTTTCGCGGAGCCCTGGAAACACCATATATTTT TRBV19 NA NA TRBJ1-3
CASSSRTSGGEDEQFF TGTGCCAGCAGCTCTCGGACTAGCGGGGGGGAAGATGAGCAGTTCTTC TRBV13 TRBD2 NA TRBJ2-1
CASSRPGTDFYGYTF TGTGCCAGCAGCCGACCCGGGACAGATTTTTATGGCTACACCTTC TRBV14 TRBD1 NA TRBJ1-2
CASSYAGVASEEQYF TGTGCCAGCAGTTACGCGGGAGTGGCGTCGGAAGAGCAGTACTTC TRBV6-2/TRBV6-3 TRBD2 NA TRBJ2-7
CSVQGLAENFDTQYF TGCAGCGTCCAGGGACTAGCGGAAAATTTTGATACGCAGTATTTT TRBV29-1 TRBD2 NA TRBJ2-3
CASSHSGLGAEEQYF TGTGCCAGCAGCCATTCGGGACTAGGGGCTGAGGAGCAGTACTTC TRBV7-2 TRBD2 NA TRBJ2-7
CASSVGGRAEAFF TGTGCCAGCAGCGTAGGCGGTCGCGCTGAAGCTTTCTTT TRBV9 NA NA TRBJ1-1
CASQETSGSHNEQFF TGCGCCAGCCAAGAGACTAGCGGGAGCCACAATGAGCAGTTCTTC TRBV5-1 TRBD2 NA TRBJ2-1
CATRWDYNSDTQYF TGTGCCACCAGGTGGGACTATAATTCAGATACGCAGTATTTT TRBV15 TRBD2 NA TRBJ2-3
CASGGAETYEQYF TGTGCCAGCGGTGGAGCAGAAACCTACGAGCAGTACTTC TRBV12-3/TRBV12-4 NA NA TRBJ2-7
CASSLGDSLAYGYTF TGTGCCAGCAGCTTAGGTGACAGTCTTGCCTATGGCTACACCTTC TRBV7-9 NA NA TRBJ1-2
CASSQETGTSWGYGYTF TGCGCCAGCAGCCAAGAAACGGGGACTTCATGGGGATATGGCTACACCTTC TRBV4-1 NA NA TRBJ1-2
CASSITGVGQQIPYTF TGTGCCAGTAGTATAACAGGGGTCGGACAGCAAATTCCCTACACCTTC TRBV19 TRBD1 NA TRBJ1-2
CASSLSYGSGKGEQFF TGTGCCAGCAGCTTATCTTACGGTAGCGGGAAAGGGGAGCAGTTCTTC TRBV11-3 TRBD2 NA TRBJ2-1
CASSSTVSYEQYF TGTGCCAGCAGCTCAACGGTTTCCTACGAGCAGTACTTC TRBV5-6 NA NA TRBJ2-7
CASSPGQENTGELFF TGTGCCAGCAGCCCCGGACAGGAGAACACCGGGGAGCTGTTTTTT TRBV5-4 TRBD1 NA TRBJ2-2
CAIQGKGNTIYF TGTGCCATCCAGGGGAAGGGAAACACCATATATTTT TRBV12-3/TRBV12-4 NA NA TRBJ1-3
CASSLPQGNSRPFYGYTF TGTGCCAGCAGCTTACCCCAGGGGAACTCGAGACCTTTCTATGGCTACACCTTC TRBV11-2 NA NA TRBJ1-2
CAWSGVRGTEKLFF TGTGCCTGGAGTGGGGTCAGGGGAACTGAAAAACTGTTTTTT TRBV30 NA NA TRBJ1-4
CASRDHRVWNYGYTF TGTGCCAGCAGGGATCACAGGGTTTGGAACTATGGCTACACCTTC TRBV6-5 NA NA TRBJ1-2
CASRIDRGVRKLFF TGTGCCAGTAGGATCGACAGGGGCGTTAGAAAACTGTTTTTT TRBV19 TRBD1 NA TRBJ1-4
CASSDPGTPNYGYTF TGTGCCAGCAGTGATCCCGGGACTCCTAACTATGGCTACACCTTC TRBV6-1 NA NA TRBJ1-2
CASSEAVAEETQYF TGTGCCAGCAGTGAAGCGGTAGCGGAAGAGACCCAGTACTTC TRBV2 NA NA TRBJ2-5
CASSPRAAGLAGDADTQYF TGTGCCAGCTCACCACGGGCGGCAGGACTAGCGGGAGATGCTGATACGCAGTATTTT TRBV18 TRBD2 NA TRBJ2-3
CASREDRGSEAFF TGTGCCAGCAGAGAGGACAGGGGATCTGAAGCTTTCTTT TRBV2 TRBD1 NA TRBJ1-1
CASSLAGDPGTEAFF TGCGCCAGCAGCTTGGCGGGGGATCCAGGGACTGAAGCTTTCTTT TRBV5-1 NA NA TRBJ1-1
CASSESEVSYEQYF TGTGCCAGCAGTGAATCTGAGGTCTCCTACGAGCAGTACTTC TRBV2 NA NA TRBJ2-7
CASSIFQEGDEQFF TGTGCCAGCTCAATCTTTCAGGAAGGCGATGAGCAGTTCTTC TRBV18 NA NA TRBJ2-1
CASSQRQGNQPQHF TGTGCCAGCAGCCAACGACAGGGGAATCAGCCCCAGCATTTT TRBV3-1/TRBV3-2 TRBD1 NA TRBJ1-5
CASSAGNGEQYF TGCGCCAGCAGTGCAGGGAATGGCGAGCAGTACTTC TRBV10-1 NA NA TRBJ2-7
CATPAQGMSNQPQHF TGTGCCACCCCCGCTCAGGGAATGAGCAATCAGCCCCAGCATTTT TRBV19 NA NA TRBJ1-5
CAWSLPGQGATDTQYF TGTGCCTGGAGTTTACCGGGACAGGGGGCGACAGATACGCAGTATTTT TRBV30 TRBD1 NA TRBJ2-3
CASSLPQTGNTEAFF TGTGCCAGCAGCTTACCGCAGACAGGGAACACTGAAGCTTTCTTT TRBV5-4 NA NA TRBJ1-1
CAWSATTRNEEQYF TGTGCCTGGAGCGCCACGACCAGGAACGAGGAGCAGTACTTC TRBV30 NA NA TRBJ2-7
CASSLVRGDPNNQPQHF TGTGCCAGCAGCTTAGTCCGCGGGGACCCAAACAATCAGCCCCAGCATTTT TRBV7-8 NA NA TRBJ1-5
CASSFRGDYGYTF TGCGCCAGCAGCTTTAGAGGAGACTATGGCTACACCTTC TRBV5-1 NA NA TRBJ1-2
CAVGLAGGLGEQYF TGTGCCGTGGGACTAGCGGGGGGACTCGGCGAGCAGTACTTC TRBV19 TRBD2 many TRBJ2-7
CASSQGTGNYGYTF TGCGCCAGCAGCCAAGGGACAGGGAACTATGGCTACACCTTC TRBV4-1 TRBD1 NA TRBJ1-2
CASTGTHYEKLFF TGTGCCAGCACAGGGACTCATTATGAAAAACTGTTTTTT TRBV27 NA NA TRBJ1-4
CASSLRFAGVTSNQPQHF TGTGCCAGCAGCTTGAGGTTTGCAGGGGTTACGAGCAATCAGCCCCAGCATTTT TRBV7-2 NA NA TRBJ1-5